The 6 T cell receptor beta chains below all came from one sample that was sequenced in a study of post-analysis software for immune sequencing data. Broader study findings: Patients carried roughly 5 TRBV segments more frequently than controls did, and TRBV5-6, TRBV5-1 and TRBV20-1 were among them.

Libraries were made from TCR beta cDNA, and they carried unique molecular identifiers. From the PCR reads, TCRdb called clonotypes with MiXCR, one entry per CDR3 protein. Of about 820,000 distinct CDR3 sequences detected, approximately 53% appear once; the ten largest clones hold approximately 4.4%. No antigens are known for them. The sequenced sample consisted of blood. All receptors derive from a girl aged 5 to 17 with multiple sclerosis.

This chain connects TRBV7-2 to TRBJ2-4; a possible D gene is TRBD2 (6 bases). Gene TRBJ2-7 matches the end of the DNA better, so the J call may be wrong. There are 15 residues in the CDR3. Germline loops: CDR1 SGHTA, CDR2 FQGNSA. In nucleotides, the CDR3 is TGTGCCAGCAGCGGCCATCTAGCGACATACTACGAGCAGTACTTC. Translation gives CASSGHLATYYEQYF.

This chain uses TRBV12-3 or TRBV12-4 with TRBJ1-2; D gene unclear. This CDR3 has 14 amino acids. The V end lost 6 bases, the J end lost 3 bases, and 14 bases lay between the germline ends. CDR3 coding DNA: TGTGCCAGCAGGTCGGGTGCGGAAGACTATGGCTACACCTTC. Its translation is CASRSGAEDYGYTF.

The CDR3 nucleotides are TGTGCGGCGAGGCTTTTGAGGAATCAGCCCCAGCATTTT. This encodes CAARLLRNQPQHF. The chain uses TRBV12-3 or TRBV12-4 and TRBJ1-5; no definite D call. The CDR3 consists of 13 residues.

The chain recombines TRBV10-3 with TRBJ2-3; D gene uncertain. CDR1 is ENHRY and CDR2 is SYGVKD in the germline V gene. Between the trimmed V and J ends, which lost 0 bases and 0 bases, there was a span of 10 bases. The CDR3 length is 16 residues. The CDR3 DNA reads TGTGCCATCAGTGAGTCAGTACTGCGTAGCACAGATACGCAGTATTTT. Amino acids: CAISESVLRSTDTQYF.

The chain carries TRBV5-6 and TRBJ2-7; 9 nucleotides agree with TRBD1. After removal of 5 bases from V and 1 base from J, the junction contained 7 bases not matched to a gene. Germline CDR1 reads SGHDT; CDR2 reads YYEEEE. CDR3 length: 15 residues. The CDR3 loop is CASSWGQGTSYEQYF. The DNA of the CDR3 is TGTGCCAGCAGTTGGGGACAGGGAACATCCTACGAGCAGTACTTC.

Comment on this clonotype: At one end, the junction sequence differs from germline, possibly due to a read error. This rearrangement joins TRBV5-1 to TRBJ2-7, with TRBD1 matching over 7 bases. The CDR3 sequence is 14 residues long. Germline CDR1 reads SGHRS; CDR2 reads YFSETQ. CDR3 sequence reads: CASSPWDSSYEQYF. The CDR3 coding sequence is TGTGCCAGCAGCCCATGGGACAGCTCCTACGAGCAGTACTTC.